The next 26 T cell receptor beta chains were all read from a single sample in a study of T cells in localized non-small cell lung cancer. Sequencing used immunoSEQ multiplex PCR; TCRdb keeps in-frame clones, though not all of them. The sample carries 20,000 to 30,000 clones, approximately 84% recorded once. The sequenced sample was peripheral blood, obtained before any cancer treatment. These receptors were taken from a man aged 35-75 years with stage III squamous cell lung carcinoma.

The rearrangement joins TRBV6-5 to TRBJ1-6, with no clear D. Germline V CDR1 and CDR2: MNHEY, SVGAGI. V lost 4 bases to trimming and J lost 7 bases, with 11 bases between them. The CDR3 runs 14 residues. Here the CDR3 DNA reads TGTGCCAGCAGTTCCCCCAGATTCAATTCACCCCTCCACTTT. Amino acid sequence: CASSSPRFNSPLHF.

The chain has TRBV6-1 and TRBJ1-5, with a possible D match to TRBD1 (5 bases). This CDR3 is built from 14 residues. The V end lost 2 bases, the J end lost 0 bases, and 5 bases lay between the germline ends. In germline, CDR1 is MNHNS, CDR2 SASEGT. In DNA, the CDR3 is TGTGCCAGCAGTGAACAGGGTAGCAATCAGCCCCAGCATTTT. Its protein is CASSEQGSNQPQHF.

The sample holds one count of this clone. The rearrangement links TRBV10-1 to TRBJ1-5; 8 bases agree with TRBD1. The germline V gene has CDR1 WNHNN and CDR2 SYGVQD (reference sequence). V lost 6 bases, J lost 8 bases, and 18 bases stayed unmatched. The CDR3 is 17 residues long. This chain's CDR3 is CASRTGPDRGEIEPQHF. CDR3 bases: TGCGCCAGCAGGACGGGACCCGACAGGGGCGAAATTGAGCCCCAGCATTTT.

The rearrangement joins TRBV7-7 to TRBJ1-3; D is possibly TRBD1 (6 bases). The CDR3 totals 15 residues. Germline-derived CDR1 and CDR2 are SSHAT and FNYEAQ (reference sequence). V was clipped by 2 bases and J by 4 bases, with 12 bases between them. CDR3 loop: CASSLQQGPGNTIYF. In nucleotides, the CDR3 is TGTGCCAGCAGCTTACAACAGGGTCCAGGAAACACCATATATTTT.

This sequence joins TRBV11-2 and TRBJ1-1; unclear D gene. The CDR3 has 14 residues. Germline lookup yields CDR1 SGHAT and CDR2 FQNNGV. Between the trimmed V and J ends, which lost 5 bases and 10 bases, there was a span of 20 bases. The chain's CDR3 is CASSPEGTGFGAFF. CDR3 nucleotide sequence: TGTGCCAGCAGCCCGGAAGGAACCGGGTTCGGAGCTTTCTTT.

The CDR3 DNA follows: TGTGCCAGCAGTTCGCCGACTACCACAGATACGCAGTATTTT. This sequence encodes CASSSPTTTDTQYF. The chain uses TRBV6-5 and TRBJ2-3, with a tentative D call TRBD2 (5 bases). The germline V gene encodes CDR1 MNHEY and CDR2 SVGAGI. This CDR3 has 14 residues. V gave up 4 bases and J gave up 2 bases, with 10 bases separating them.

The chain has TRBV5-6 and TRBJ2-2; D is unresolved. The CDR3 contains 12 residues. Germline loops: CDR1 SGHDT, CDR2 YYEEEE. The ends were cut back, 4 bases at V and 5 bases at J, with 6 bases in the middle. The CDR3 DNA follows: TGTGCCAGCAGCCCCTGGACCGGGGAGCTGTTTTTT. This sequence encodes CASSPWTGELFF.

Here the CDR3 DNA reads TGTGCCAGCAGCTTCGGATCCCGCGGCGAGCAGTACTTC. As protein: CASSFGSRGEQYF. V is TRBV5-6 and J is TRBJ2-7; D not resolved. CDR3 length: 13 residues. Germline loops: CDR1 SGHDT, CDR2 YYEEEE. Trimming shortened V by 2 bases and J by 6 bases, and 12 bases separated the two germline ends. Filled out from reference TRBV5-6 and TRBJ2-7, the complete variable domain reads DAGVTQSPTHLIKTRGQQVTLRCSPKSGHDTVSWYQQALGQGPQFIFQYYEEEERQRGNFPDRFSGHQFPNYSSELNVNALLLGDSALYLCASSFGSRGEQYFGPGTRLTVT.

This clone was recorded once. The chain's CDR3 is CASSYRVEQNQPQHF. The CDR3 nucleotides read TGTGCCAGCAGTTACCGGGTCGAACAGAATCAGCCCCAGCATTTT. The chain joins TRBV6-6 to TRBJ1-5; D is unresolved. Trimming removed 2 bases at V and 4 bases at J, with 12 bases between. Germline V gives CDR1 MNHNY, CDR2 SVGAGI (reference sequence). The CDR3 is made up of 15 amino acids.

This chain uses TRBV7-9 with TRBJ1-2; TRBD1 matches 7 bases. The trim removed 6 bases at V and 2 bases at J, leaving 3 bases unmatched. In germline, CDR1 is SEHNR, CDR2 FQNEAQ (reference sequence). CDR3 length: 13 residues. CDR3 sequence reads: CASRGTENYGYTF. For the CDR3, the DNA is TGTGCCAGCAGGGGGACAGAAAACTATGGCTACACCTTC.

This rearrangement joins TRBV11-2 to TRBJ2-7; TRBD2 matches at 9 bases. CDR3 length equals 15 residues. Germline values: CDR1 SGHAT, CDR2 FQNNGV. The junction had 5 bases not matched to a gene; V was cut back by 2 bases and J by 3 bases. The CDR3 is CASSLTAGGIYEQYV. The CDR3 DNA is TGTGCCAGCAGCTTAACAGCGGGGGGTATCTACGAGCAGTACGTC.

The V call is TRBV19, the J call TRBJ1-2; TRBD1 matches at 9 bases. The V gene end was trimmed by 3 bases and the J gene end by 3 bases; junction bases not matched to a gene: 11. The CDR3 runs 17 residues. Looked up from germline, CDR1 is LNHDA and CDR2 is SQIVND (reference sequence). The CDR3 DNA sequence: TGTGCCAGTAGTATTGGGACAGGGCGGCGGGTAGACTATGGCTACACCTTC. Its protein is CASSIGTGRRVDYGYTF.

This chain connects TRBV2 to TRBJ1-2, with D possibly being TRBD1 (5 bases). The V and J ends lost 8 bases and 3 bases respectively, with 13 bases between them. The CDR3 runs to 13 residues. Germline CDR1 and CDR2: SNHLY and FYNNEI. CDR3 residues: CASDRDRYYGYTF. For the CDR3, the DNA is TGTGCCAGCGATAGGGACCGATACTATGGCTACACCTTC.

This clone has only one observation. The chain couples TRBV6-1 to TRBJ1-1; D is undetermined. Per the germline V gene, CDR1 is MNHNS and CDR2 is SASEGT. The CDR3 sequence is 11 residues long. V was cut by 6 bases and J by 12 bases, with 14 bases left in between. The CDR3 DNA follows: TGTGCCAGCAGCCTCCCGGGGAATCCTTTCTTT. This encodes CASSLPGNPFF.

The gene calls are TRBV18 and TRBJ1-1; D is unresolved. The CDR3 spans 19 residues. Trimming took off 1 base at V and 5 bases at J, with 26 bases between the two ends. Germline V lookup: CDR1 KGHSH, CDR2 LQKENI. CDR3 sequence: CASSPRRPARTEVGTEAFF. In DNA form, the CDR3 reads TGTGCCAGCTCACCACGGCGCCCGGCTAGGACCGAGGTGGGGACTGAAGCTTTCTTT. Full variable domain (remainder filled in from reference TRBV18 and TRBJ1-1): NAGVMQNPRHLVRRRGQEARLRCSPMKGHSHVYWYRQLPEEGLKFMVYLQKENIIDESGMPKERFSAEFPKEGPSILRIQQVVRGDSAAYFCASSPRRPARTEVGTEAFFGQGTRLTVV.

V gene TRBV5-6 combines with J gene TRBJ2-7; D not resolved. V was clipped by 1 base and J by 0 bases, with 14 bases between them. CDR3 size: 16 residues. Germline loops: CDR1 SGHDT, CDR2 YYEEEE. Here the CDR3 reads CASSLMLAAYSYEQYF. DNA of the CDR3: TGTGCCAGCAGCTTGATGCTGGCAGCGTACTCCTACGAGCAGTACTTC.

The CDR3 loop reads CASSYGPRGEQFF. CDR3 sequence (DNA): TGTGCCAGCAGTTACGGCCCTAGGGGTGAGCAGTTCTTC. This chain uses TRBV6-5 with TRBJ2-1, with a possible D match to TRBD1 (5 bases). V lost 2 bases and J 9 bases, leaving 11 bases between the germline ends. The CDR3 loop spans 13 amino acids. CDR1 is MNHEY and CDR2 is SVGAGI in the germline V gene.

The V call is TRBV7-2, the J call TRBJ2-3; the match to TRBD2 covers 9 bases. V was clipped by 5 bases and J by 2 bases; unmatched bases: 5. Germline lookup yields CDR1 SGHTA and CDR2 FQGNSA. This CDR3 region has 15 residues. In DNA form, the CDR3 reads TGTGCCAGCAGCATGGCGGGGGGGGACACAGATACGCAGTATTTT. This encodes CASSMAGGDTDTQYF. The variable domain in full, completed from reference TRBV7-2 and TRBJ2-3, reads GAGVSQSPSNKVTEKGKDVELRCDPISGHTALYWYRQSLGQGLEFLIYFQGNSAPDKSGLPSDRFSAERTGGSVSTLTIQRTQQEDSAVYLCASSMAGGDTDTQYFGPGTRLTVL.

This chain joins TRBV29-1 and TRBJ1-3, with no clear D. The CDR3 has 12 amino acids. V was clipped by 4 bases and J by 2 bases, with 6 bases between them. The germline gives CDR1 SQVTM, CDR2 ANQGSEA. Written as DNA, the CDR3 is TGCAGCGTTGTCTTGCCTGGAAACACCATATATTTT. Amino acid sequence: CSVVLPGNTIYF. Drawing the rest from reference TRBV29-1 and TRBJ1-3, the complete variable domain is SAVISQKPSRDICQRGTSLTIQCQVDSQVTMMFWYRQQPGQSLTLIATANQGSEATYESGFVIDKFPISRPNLTFSTLTVSNMSPEDSSIYLCSVVLPGNTIYFGEGSWLTVV.

This sequence joins TRBV7-2 and TRBJ2-3; D may be TRBD1 (6 bases). Germline assignment: CDR1 SGHTA and CDR2 FQGNSA. This CDR3 has 14 residues. The V gene lost 5 bases and the J gene lost 6 bases, with 15 bases spanning the gap. This chain's CDR3 is CASSRDRFYDTQYF. DNA for the CDR3: TGTGCCAGCAGCAGAGACAGGTTTTACGATACGCAGTATTTT.

This clone was recorded once. The chain uses TRBV5-5 and TRBJ2-3, with 9 bases identical to TRBD1. This CDR3 comprises 15 residues. Germline CDR1 SGHKS, CDR2 YYEKEE (reference sequence). V was pared by 4 bases and J by 2 bases, with 5 bases of the junction left unmatched. The CDR3 is CASSHRGQNTDTQYF. CDR3 DNA: TGTGCCAGCAGCCACAGGGGGCAGAACACAGATACGCAGTATTTT.

V gene TRBV11-2 combines with J gene TRBJ2-2, with 8 positions matching TRBD1. V lost 6 bases to trimming and J lost 3 bases; unmatched junction nucleotides: 6. The V gene's germline CDR1 is SGHAT and CDR2 FQNNGV. This CDR3 contains 15 residues. The CDR3 loop reads CASRPRTGHTGELFF. The CDR3 region has the DNA TGTGCCAGCAGGCCAAGGACAGGGCACACCGGGGAGCTGTTTTTT.

The rearrangement uses TRBV2 and TRBJ2-7, with 8 bases identical to TRBD2. The germline CDR1 and CDR2 sequences are SNHLY and FYNNEI. The length of the CDR3 is 14 residues. After removal of 3 bases from V and 2 bases from J, the junction contained 3 bases not matched to a gene. The CDR3 sequence: CASSDSGATYEQYF. Written as DNA, the CDR3 is TGTGCCAGCAGTGATAGCGGGGCCACCTACGAGCAGTACTTC.

The chain links TRBV19 to TRBJ1-1; no clear D. The CDR3 extends over 13 amino acids. The ends were cut back, 3 bases at V and 2 bases at J, with 7 bases in the middle. Germline assignment: CDR1 LNHDA and CDR2 SQIVND (reference sequence). The CDR3 protein is CASSIYVNTEAFF. In DNA form, the CDR3 reads TGTGCCAGTAGTATTTACGTAAACACTGAAGCTTTCTTT.

The V gene is TRBV20-1, the J gene TRBJ1-2; D gene ambiguous. CDR3 length: 8 residues. Germline loops: CDR1 DFQATT, CDR2 SNEGSKA (reference sequence). CDR3 DNA: TGCAGCTCCCAGGGCTACACCTTC. Translation: CSSQGYTF.

The chain joins TRBV19 to TRBJ2-1, with D tentatively TRBD1 (6 bases). The CDR3 has 15 residues. Germline-derived CDR1 and CDR2 are LNHDA and SQIVND (reference sequence). Trimming shortened V by 5 bases and J by 0 bases, and 11 bases separated the two germline ends. The chain's CDR3 is CASSSTGSSYNEQFF. The CDR3 bases are TGTGCCAGTAGTTCCACAGGGAGCTCCTACAATGAGCAGTTCTTC.